Sequencing of this TCR beta chain was carried out in a study of human T cells and chemical hapten exposure. Study summary: Donors were sensitized with 2% DPC on the upper inner arm.

TCRdb reprocessed the RACE reads with MiXCR, giving one entry per CDR3 protein. The data show 65,000 to 85,000 distinct CDR3 sequences, 10% to 15% seen once. Described time point: patch test 1, 2 weeks after DPC sensitization. Treatment noted: therapeutic diphenylcyclopropenone sensitization with weekly scalp DPC. V lost 5 bases, J lost 3 bases, and 2 bases stayed unmatched. Per the germline V gene, CDR1 is SGHAT and CDR2 is FQNNGV. CDR3 size: 13 residues. V usage is TRBV11-2 and J usage is TRBJ1-1, with 8 bases lining up with TRBD1. This sequence was found in a woman between 55 and 75 years old with alopecia areata. Some clones in this sample may be carry-over from other donors' samples. Sequencing used whole blood, obtained in connection with sensitization to the hapten diphenylcyclopropenone (DPC). CDR3 DNA sequence: TGTGCCAGCAGCGCGGGACAGGACACTGAAGCTTTCTTT. Residues: CASSAGQDTEAFF.